The rows below give T cell receptor beta chains drawn from one sample of a study of breast tumors, draining lymph nodes, adjacent tissues. TCRdb reprocessed the multiplex PCR reads with MiXCR, giving one entry per CDR3 protein. The repertoire holds around 130,000 distinct CDR3 sequences, with around a third as singletons. The sequenced sample consisted of axillary lymph node tissue. Receptor source: a female donor with breast cancer. Some clones in this sample may be carry-over from other donors' samples. CDR3s include the opening cysteine and the closing phenylalanine or tryptophan. A D gene is named only where the DNA matches it firmly. Only some rows state a clone size, as once, few, many or a class for expanded clones.

j_gene: TRBJ1-2; abundance: many; v_gene: TRBV7-6; d_gene: .; CDR3nt: TGTGCCAGCAGCCCGTCGACCGAGACGAGTCTACGTGGCTACACCTTC; CDR3aa: CASSPSTETSLRGYTF
j_gene: TRBJ1-3; abundance: many; v_gene: TRBV19; d_gene: .; CDR3nt: TGTGCCAGTAGTATCAGACCCACTGGAAACACCATATATTTT; CDR3aa: CASSIRPTGNTIYF
j_gene: TRBJ1-4; abundance: many; v_gene: TRBV20-1; d_gene: TRBD1; CDR3nt: TGCAGTGCACGCGGGACAGGGCGAGAAAAACTGTTTTTT; CDR3aa: CSARGTGREKLFF
j_gene: TRBJ2-3; abundance: many; v_gene: TRBV15; d_gene: .; CDR3nt: TGTGCCACCAGCCCCCTGGGGCGGGGACAAAACTCAGATACGCAGTATTTT; CDR3aa: CATSPLGRGQNSDTQYF
j_gene: TRBJ1-1; abundance: .; v_gene: TRBV5-8; d_gene: .; CDR3nt: TGTGCCAGCAGCTTGGGACGGATGCCCACGGCTTTCTTT; CDR3aa: CASSLGRMPTAFF
j_gene: TRBJ2-5; abundance: many; v_gene: TRBV7-9; d_gene: .; CDR3nt: TGTGCCAGCAGCTCGAGGACGGGTTTGGAAGGGACCCAGCACTTC; CDR3aa: CASSSRTGLEGTQHF
j_gene: TRBJ2-3; abundance: many; v_gene: TRBV18; d_gene: .; CDR3nt: TGTGCCAGCTCACCCCTTTTCGAACTAGATACGCAGTATTTT; CDR3aa: CASSPLFELDTQYF
j_gene: TRBJ2-6; abundance: few; v_gene: TRBV6-2/TRBV6-3; d_gene: .; CDR3nt: TGTGCCAGCAGTCAATCGCATGGGGTATCTGGGGCCAACGTCCTGACTTTC; CDR3aa: CASSQSHGVSGANVLTF
j_gene: TRBJ2-3; abundance: .; v_gene: TRBV9; d_gene: TRBD1; CDR3nt: TGTGCCAGCAGCGCCGGACAGGGGGGGAACACTGGCACAGATACGCAGTATTTT; CDR3aa: CASSAGQGGNTGTDTQYF
j_gene: TRBJ1-4; abundance: many; v_gene: TRBV20-1; d_gene: .; CDR3nt: TGCAGTGCAATTACTAATGAAAAACTGTTTTTT; CDR3aa: CSAITNEKLFF
j_gene: TRBJ2-1; abundance: many; v_gene: TRBV9; d_gene: .; CDR3nt: TGTGCCAGCAGCGTTGGCTCCTACAATGAGCAGTTCTTC; CDR3aa: CASSVGSYNEQFF
j_gene: TRBJ1-2; abundance: .; v_gene: TRBV6-2/TRBV6-3; d_gene: .; CDR3nt: TGTGCCAGCAGTTACCGGGACCTCTTCTCGGGGTACACCTTC; CDR3aa: CASSYRDLFSGYTF
j_gene: TRBJ1-6; abundance: .; v_gene: TRBV7-3; d_gene: .; CDR3nt: TGTGCCGGCAGCCCCTCGGCGAATAACTCACCCCTCCACTTT; CDR3aa: CAGSPSANNSPLHF
j_gene: TRBJ1-1; abundance: .; v_gene: TRBV20-1; d_gene: TRBD1; CDR3nt: TGCAGTGCTAGAGATGTTAGCAGGGGGCACGGCACTGAAGCTTTCTTT; CDR3aa: CSARDVSRGHGTEAFF
j_gene: TRBJ2-2; abundance: many; v_gene: TRBV7-6; d_gene: .; CDR3nt: TGTGCCAGCAGCGGTCGGCAGGGAGGCGCCGGGGAGCTGTTTTTT; CDR3aa: CASSGRQGGAGELFF
j_gene: TRBJ1-2; abundance: many; v_gene: TRBV7-8; d_gene: .; CDR3nt: TGTGCCAGCAGCTTAGCGGGGGGCCTCGCTAACTATGGCTACACCTTC; CDR3aa: CASSLAGGLANYGYTF
j_gene: TRBJ1-5; abundance: few; v_gene: TRBV6-2/TRBV6-3; d_gene: .; CDR3nt: TGTGCCAGCAGTTACCAAACAGGGAAGGATCAGCCCCAGCATTTT; CDR3aa: CASSYQTGKDQPQHF
j_gene: TRBJ1-1; abundance: .; v_gene: TRBV12-3/TRBV12-4; d_gene: .; CDR3nt: TGTGCCAGCAGCTACCCCGACCGAGGAGTAGCTTTCTTT; CDR3aa: CASSYPDRGVAFF
j_gene: TRBJ2-1; abundance: few; v_gene: TRBV27; d_gene: .; CDR3nt: TGTGCCAGCAGTTCCCGGAATCTCGGTTACAATGAGCAGTTCTTC; CDR3aa: CASSSRNLGYNEQFF
j_gene: TRBJ2-2; abundance: many; v_gene: TRBV5-6; d_gene: .; CDR3nt: TGTGCCAGCAGTCGGACAGCGAACACCGGGGAGCTGTTTTTT; CDR3aa: CASSRTANTGELFF
j_gene: TRBJ2-3; abundance: once; v_gene: TRBV6-5; d_gene: .; CDR3nt: TGTGCCAGCAGTTCCCTCCGAGGGGCAGGAGATACGCAGTATTTT; CDR3aa: CASSSLRGAGDTQYF
j_gene: TRBJ1-2; abundance: many; v_gene: TRBV7-6; d_gene: .; CDR3nt: TGTGCCAGCAGCTTAGAATCCGGGCGGGCTATCGGCTACACCTTC; CDR3aa: CASSLESGRAIGYTF
j_gene: TRBJ1-1; abundance: .; v_gene: TRBV2; d_gene: TRBD1; CDR3nt: TGTGCCAGCAGTGGGGGCGTCAGGGGGCTTCCCACTGAAGCTTTCTTT; CDR3aa: CASSGGVRGLPTEAFF
j_gene: TRBJ1-2; abundance: many; v_gene: TRBV5-1; d_gene: TRBD1; CDR3nt: TGCGCCAGCAGCTTACCGGGACAGGCTTTCTATGGCTACACCTTC; CDR3aa: CASSLPGQAFYGYTF
j_gene: TRBJ2-1; abundance: few; v_gene: TRBV6-1; d_gene: .; CDR3nt: TGTGCCAGCGAGCTTGGACAGCGCAATGAGCAGTTCTTC; CDR3aa: CASELGQRNEQFF
j_gene: TRBJ1-2; abundance: few; v_gene: TRBV12-1; d_gene: .; CDR3nt: TGTGCCAGCAGCTGCCCAACCACGAAAGACTGGCTTTATGGCTACACCTTC; CDR3aa: CASSCPTTKDWLYGYTF
j_gene: TRBJ1-6; abundance: many; v_gene: TRBV20-1; d_gene: .; CDR3nt: TGCAGTGCTAGAGGCGTCGGAGGGAATTCACCCCTCCACTTT; CDR3aa: CSARGVGGNSPLHF
j_gene: TRBJ1-5; abundance: .; v_gene: TRBV20-1; d_gene: TRBD1; CDR3nt: TGCAGTGCTACATGGACAGGGGGAAATCAGCCCCAGCATTTT; CDR3aa: CSATWTGGNQPQHF
j_gene: TRBJ2-7; abundance: many; v_gene: TRBV7-8; d_gene: TRBD1; CDR3nt: TGTGCCAGCAGCTTATCCGGGACAGGGTACGAGCAGTACTTC; CDR3aa: CASSLSGTGYEQYF
j_gene: TRBJ1-1; abundance: .; v_gene: TRBV6-2/TRBV6-3; d_gene: .; CDR3nt: TGTGCCAGCAGTTACGGACACATGAACACTGAAGCTTTCTTT; CDR3aa: CASSYGHMNTEAFF
j_gene: TRBJ1-5; abundance: many; v_gene: TRBV3-1; d_gene: TRBD1; CDR3nt: TGTGCCAGCAGCCACCGCCAGGGGGGAGCCAATCAGCCCCAGCATTTT; CDR3aa: CASSHRQGGANQPQHF
j_gene: TRBJ2-3; abundance: many; v_gene: TRBV7-3; d_gene: .; CDR3nt: TGTGCCAGCAGCTTAAGCGGGGGCACAGATACGCAGTATTTT; CDR3aa: CASSLSGGTDTQYF
j_gene: TRBJ1-2; abundance: few; v_gene: TRBV7-9; d_gene: .; CDR3nt: TGTGCCAGCAGCGTAGGCAGGCGGGACTATGGCTACACCTTC; CDR3aa: CASSVGRRDYGYTF
j_gene: TRBJ2-1; abundance: many; v_gene: TRBV3-1; d_gene: TRBD2; CDR3nt: TGTGCCAGCAGCCAAGATGCGGTAGCGGGGTTCCCCTACAATGAGCAGTTCTTC; CDR3aa: CASSQDAVAGFPYNEQFF
j_gene: TRBJ1-1; abundance: once; v_gene: TRBV5-4; d_gene: .; CDR3nt: TGTGCCAGCAGCTTATCCCGGGGGTCTGAAGCTTTCTTT; CDR3aa: CASSLSRGSEAFF
j_gene: TRBJ2-5; abundance: .; v_gene: TRBV20-1; d_gene: .; CDR3nt: TGCAGTGCTGGAAGTACCGGAGGGGGCTCAGAGACCCAGTACTTC; CDR3aa: CSAGSTGGGSETQYF
j_gene: TRBJ2-7; abundance: .; v_gene: TRBV30; d_gene: .; CDR3nt: TGTGCCTGGAGTGCAGGGCCGAATGGCGAGTACTTC; CDR3aa: CAWSAGPNGEYF
j_gene: TRBJ2-3; abundance: .; v_gene: TRBV7-2; d_gene: .; CDR3nt: TGTGCCAGCAGCCGGGGAGGAATATTCACAGATACGCAGTATTTT; CDR3aa: CASSRGGIFTDTQYF
j_gene: TRBJ2-3; abundance: many; v_gene: TRBV24-1; d_gene: .; CDR3nt: TGTGCCACCAGTGATCCGTCAATCGGTGATACGCAGTATTTT; CDR3aa: CATSDPSIGDTQYF
j_gene: TRBJ1-6; abundance: once; v_gene: TRBV6-2/TRBV6-3; d_gene: .; CDR3nt: TGCGCCAGCAGGTATGCCCAGAGCTCCTGTAATTCACCCCTCCACTTT; CDR3aa: CASRYAQSSCNSPLHF
j_gene: TRBJ1-1; abundance: .; v_gene: TRBV4-1; d_gene: .; CDR3nt: TGCGCCAGCAGCCAAGATTGGGAAGAGGGGACTCTGGCTTTCTTT; CDR3aa: CASSQDWEEGTLAFF